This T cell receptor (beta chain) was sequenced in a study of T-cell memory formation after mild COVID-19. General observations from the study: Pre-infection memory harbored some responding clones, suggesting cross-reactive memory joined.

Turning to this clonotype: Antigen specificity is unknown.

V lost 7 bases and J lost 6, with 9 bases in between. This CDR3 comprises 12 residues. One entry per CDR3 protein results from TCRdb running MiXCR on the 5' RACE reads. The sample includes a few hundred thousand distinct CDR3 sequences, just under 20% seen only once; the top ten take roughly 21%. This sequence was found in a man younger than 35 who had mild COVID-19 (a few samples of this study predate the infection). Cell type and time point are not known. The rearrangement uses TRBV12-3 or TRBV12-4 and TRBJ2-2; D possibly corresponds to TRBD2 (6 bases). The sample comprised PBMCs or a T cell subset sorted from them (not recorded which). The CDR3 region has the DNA TGTGCCAGCATTGGGGAGGCCGGGGAGCTGTTTTTT. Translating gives CASIGEAGELFF.